This TCR beta chain was recorded in a study of T cell responses to AZD1222 COVID-19 vaccine. Study-level points and caveats: Just a handful of people given AZD1222 tested seropositive at baseline. Samples come after the peak T cell response, not at day 14. Donors were largely white British and mainly female; clonal diversity was possibly underestimated. After two AZD1222 doses, spike-specific TCR breadth and depth rose versus day 0.

This CDR3 is built from 12 residues. V gave up 7 bases and J gave up 1 base, with 7 bases separating them. Germline V lookup: CDR1 WSHSY, CDR2 SAAADI. About this clone itself: Antigen unknown.

The table came from immunoSEQ multiplex PCR; TCRdb's copy has only in-frame clones and leaves some out. The table records about 150,000 clones, roughly 85% of them present only once. The V and J genes are TRBV10-2 and TRBJ2-5, with D uncertain. The source was peripheral blood, collected 28 days after the second dose of the MenACWY control vaccine. The sequence derives from an adult who received the MenACWY meningococcal vaccine as a control. CDR3 nucleotide sequence: TGCGCCAGCACAGGAGCCCAAGAGACCCAGTACTTC. Translating gives CASTGAQETQYF.